The TCR beta chain described here comes from a study of cytomegalovirus exposure and HLA in healthy donors. Study conclusions and caveats: Under in vitro conditions, a few CMV-associated chains were confirmed as specific for CMV antigens. Cytomegalovirus association was assigned to approximately 180 TCR beta chains.

Concerning this clone: Its antigen is still unknown. This same CDR3 is encoded by further DNA sequences in the sample.

The PCR had 60 Vbeta and 13 Jbeta primers. TCRdb's copy holds only in-frame clones and misses some; the assay was immunoSEQ multiplex PCR. Here the sample spans some 82,000 clones, 65% to 85% being singletons. Germline CDR1 SGDLS, CDR2 YYNGEE. The CDR3 is 15 amino acids. The junction had 1 base not matched to a gene; V was cut back by 0 bases and J by 0 bases. The chain has TRBV9 and TRBJ2-3; 7 positions match TRBD1. The TCR comes from a woman between 50 and 59 years old in good health and CMV-seronegative. The sample comprised PBMCs. This chain's CDR3 is CASSVEGGSTDTQYF. In DNA, the CDR3 is TGTGCCAGCAGCGTAGAAGGGGGCAGCACAGATACGCAGTATTTT.